Below are 28 T cell receptor beta chains sequenced from a single sample in a study of T cell clonotyping in hematopoietic cell transplantation. Produced via immunoSEQ multiplex PCR; TCRdb's table is partial and in-frame only. The sample gives around 15,000 clones, roughly 93% of which show up once; about 2% is in the top ten. Specified time point: recipient sample about 28 days before transplant, after cytoreduction. Here the sequenced sample was peripheral blood mononuclear cells, taken before stem cell transplant. These receptor sequences come from a young man with biphenotypic leukemia. Some clones in this sample may be carry-over from other donors' samples.

The chain carries TRBV7-9 and TRBJ2-3; 8 nucleotides agree with TRBD1. The CDR3 is 15 amino acids. The V gene end was trimmed by 3 bases and the J gene end by 1 base; junction bases not matched to a gene: 3. The germline V gene has CDR1 SEHNR and CDR2 FQNEAQ (reference sequence). In DNA, the CDR3 is TGTGCCAGCAGCTTTGGGGACAGGCGCACAGATACGCAGTATTTT. Translation gives CASSFGDRRTDTQYF. Filled out from reference TRBV7-9 and TRBJ2-3, the complete variable domain reads DTGVSQNPRHKITKRGQNVTFRCDPISEHNRLYWYRQTLGQGPEFLTYFQNEAQLEKSRLLSDRFSAERPKGSFSTLEIQRTEQGDSAMYLCASSFGDRRTDTQYFGPGTRLTVL.

V is TRBV10-3 and J is TRBJ1-2; D is ambiguous. Germline assignment: CDR1 ENHRY and CDR2 SYGVKD. V gave up 3 bases and J gave up 1 base, with 9 bases separating them. The CDR3 spans 14 residues. The CDR3 DNA follows: TGTGCCATCAGTGAACCCGACATTAACTATGGCTACACCTTC. Residues: CAISEPDINYGYTF.

The rearrangement joins TRBV28 to TRBJ2-3; 7 bases are shared with TRBD1. With 4 bases clipped from V and 2 bases from J, the junction kept 9 bases outside the gene matches. This CDR3 region has 16 residues. Germline V gene sequence: CDR1 MDHEN, CDR2 SYDVKM. The CDR3 reads CASSYPQDRNTDTQYF. The CDR3 nucleotides are TGTGCCAGCAGTTACCCCCAGGACAGGAACACAGATACGCAGTATTTT.

This clone was seen a handful of times. The chain employs TRBV19 and TRBJ1-5; the D is unclear. The CDR3 loop spans 14 amino acids. Trimming left V 4 bases short and J 4 bases short, with 11 bases between. Per the germline V gene, CDR1 is LNHDA and CDR2 is SQIVND (reference sequence). DNA of the CDR3: TGTGCCAGTAGTACCCGGGATTGGAATCAGCCCCAGCATTTT. As protein: CASSTRDWNQPQHF.

The chain couples TRBV6-5 to TRBJ2-7; TRBD2 aligns across 11 bases. Germline CDR1 and CDR2: MNHEY and SVGAGI. The CDR3 covers 15 residues. With 5 bases clipped from V and 0 bases from J, the junction kept 3 bases outside the gene matches. As DNA, the CDR3 is TGTGCCAGCAGTCTGACTAGCGGGGCCTCCTACGAGCAGTACTTC. Amino acids: CASSLTSGASYEQYF.

V is TRBV19 and J is TRBJ1-5; no clear D. Deletions cut 1 base from V and 0 bases from J, with 7 bases between. This CDR3 spans 15 amino acids. Germline CDR1 reads LNHDA; CDR2 reads SQIVND (reference sequence). This chain's CDR3 is CASSIVQTSNQPQHF. Here the CDR3 DNA reads TGTGCCAGTAGTATAGTCCAGACTAGCAATCAGCCCCAGCATTTT.

The chain recombines TRBV7-8 with TRBJ2-7; TRBD1 aligns across 9 bases. Losses at the gene ends were 4 bases for V and 5 bases for J; bases not matched to a gene: 6. The CDR3 totals 14 residues. The V gene's germline CDR1 is SGHVS and CDR2 FQNEAQ. The CDR3, as DNA: TGTGCCAGCAGCTCGGGACAGGGTATCCACGAGCAGTACTTC. Its translation: CASSSGQGIHEQYF.

The chain carries TRBV7-8 and TRBJ1-2, with D possibly TRBD1 on 6 matching bases. V gave up 2 bases and J gave up 4 bases, with 14 bases separating them. The CDR3 consists of 15 residues. Germline V gene lookup returns CDR1 SGHVS and CDR2 FQNEAQ. This chain's CDR3 is CASSLWAGESYGYTF. In DNA form, the CDR3 reads TGTGCCAGCAGCTTATGGGCAGGGGAATCCTATGGCTACACCTTC. Using reference TRBV7-8 and TRBJ1-2 for the parts outside the CDR3, the full variable domain is GAGVSQSPRYKVAKRGQDVALRCDPISGHVSLFWYQQALGQGPEFLTYFQNEAQLDKSGLPSDRFFAERPEGSVSTLKIQRTQQEDSAVYLCASSLWAGESYGYTFGSGTRLTVV.

This chain connects TRBV7-3 to TRBJ2-1; 9 bases fit TRBD2. CDR3 length: 16 amino acids. Germline V gives CDR1 SGHTA, CDR2 FQGTGA. The trim removed 1 base at V and 7 bases at J, leaving 8 bases unmatched. CDR3 bases: TGTGCCAGCAGCTTAAACCCAGCGGGGGGTTTTAATGAGCAGTTCTTC. It translates to CASSLNPAGGFNEQFF.

The rearrangement joins TRBV5-1 to TRBJ1-6, with D hard to call. Trimming removed 0 bases from V and 9 bases from J, with 16 bases in between. The CDR3 has 16 residues. CDR1 and CDR2 from the germline V gene are SGHRS and YFSETQ. Written as DNA, the CDR3 is TGCGCCAGCAGCTTGGATGCTGGGCTTTTGAGTTCACCCCTCCACTTT. Its protein is CASSLDAGLLSSPLHF.

V is TRBV6-5 and J is TRBJ2-7, with D possibly TRBD1 on 6 matching bases. This CDR3 spans 14 amino acids. Germline CDR1 is MNHEY and CDR2 is SVGAGI. The V end lost 5 bases, the J end lost 0 bases, and 11 bases lay between the germline ends. DNA of the CDR3: TGTGCCAGCAGTAGGACAGCTCTCTCCTACGAGCAGTACTTC. It specifies CASSRTALSYEQYF.

The chain employs TRBV6-5 and TRBJ1-2; D possibly corresponds to TRBD1 (5 bases). The V gene's germline CDR1 is MNHEY and CDR2 SVGAGI. This CDR3 comprises 15 residues. The ends were cut back, 0 bases at V and 3 bases at J, with 11 bases in the middle. The CDR3 region has the DNA TGTGCCAGCAGTTACTCCGGGGGGACGGACTATGGCTACACCTTC. Amino acids: CASSYSGGTDYGYTF.

This chain links TRBV6-5 with TRBJ1-1; unclear D gene. The CDR3 covers 15 residues. CDR1 is MNHEY, CDR2 SVGAGI, per germline. Trimming took 0 bases from V and 1 from J, leaving 9 bases between them. CDR3 in amino acids: CASSYSYLTNTEAFF. The CDR3 coding sequence is TGTGCCAGCAGTTACTCGTACCTGACGAACACTGAAGCTTTCTTT.

The chain employs TRBV10-1 and TRBJ2-1; the match to TRBD2 covers 14 bases. CDR1 and CDR2 from the germline V gene are WNHNN and SYGVQD (reference sequence). The CDR3 has 16 amino acids. V dropped 4 bases and J dropped 7; count of bases not matched to a gene: 6. CDR3 sequence reads: CASSGRTSGGRNEQFF. The CDR3 DNA reads as TGCGCCAGCAGTGGCCGGACTAGCGGGGGGAGGAATGAGCAGTTCTTC.

The chain couples TRBV7-2 to TRBJ2-7; perhaps TRBD1 as D (6 bases). The germline gives CDR1 SGHTA, CDR2 FQGNSA. The V end was cut by 6 bases, the J end by 3 bases, with 15 bases between. The CDR3 length is 14 residues. CDR3 residues: CASRLDSLNYEQYF. The CDR3 DNA sequence: TGTGCCAGCAGATTGGACAGTCTTAACTACGAGCAGTACTTC.

The J gene is TRBJ2-3, the V gene TRBV6-5; tentatively, D is TRBD2 (6 bases). Germline V gives CDR1 MNHEY, CDR2 SVGAGI. The CDR3 consists of 13 residues. Trimming stripped 0 bases from V and 9 bases from J, with 10 bases between. This CDR3 is CASSYSQGGTQYF. CDR3 in DNA: TGTGCCAGCAGTTACTCTCAGGGAGGAACGCAGTATTTT.

The rearrangement links TRBV2 to TRBJ2-1, with D possibly being TRBD2 (6 bases). V was cut by 5 bases and J by 3 bases, with 20 bases left in between. Germline loops: CDR1 SNHLY, CDR2 FYNNEI. The CDR3 covers 17 residues. CDR3 sequence: CASSYQLPGTGYNEQFF. CDR3 nucleotide sequence: TGTGCCAGCAGTTACCAACTCCCCGGGACTGGCTACAATGAGCAGTTCTTC.

In its sample, this clone was seen once. V usage is TRBV2 and J usage is TRBJ2-7, with TRBD2 matching 11 bases. Germline V lookup: CDR1 SNHLY, CDR2 FYNNEI. V was clipped by 6 bases and J by 2 bases; unmatched bases: 3. The CDR3 is 14 amino acids. DNA for the CDR3: TGTGCCAGCAGGATGACTAGCGGGGCCTACGAGCAGTACTTC. As protein: CASRMTSGAYEQYF.

The CDR3, as DNA: TGCAGCGTTGTTACAGGGGGCCTTGAAGCTTTCTTT. This codes for CSVVTGGLEAFF. This chain joins TRBV29-1 and TRBJ1-1; 9 nucleotides match TRBD1. The CDR3 is 12 residues long. Germline loops: CDR1 SQVTM, CDR2 ANQGSEA. V gave up 4 bases and J gave up 7 bases; unmatched junction bases: 4.

For the CDR3, the DNA is TGTGCCAGCAGCTTTATGCGGGCCAGCTCCTACAATGAGCAGTTCTTC. It is translated as CASSFMRASSYNEQFF. The chain uses TRBV7-9 and TRBJ2-1, with TRBD2 as a possible D gene (5 bases). V shed 3 bases and J shed 0 bases, with 12 bases lying between them. This CDR3 is built from 16 residues. CDR1 is SEHNR, CDR2 FQNEAQ, per germline (reference sequence).

This chain joins TRBV4-3 and TRBJ2-3; no definite D call. The CDR3 is 15 residues long. V shed 1 base and J shed 4 bases, with 12 bases lying between them. Germline CDR1 is LGHNA and CDR2 is YSLEER. The CDR3 DNA reads as TGCGCCAGCAGCCAAGGGCCCCCCGAGGCAGATACGCAGTATTTT. This gives the protein CASSQGPPEADTQYF.

The J gene is TRBJ1-1, the V gene TRBV10-3; 11 bases align to TRBD1. The J segment lost 5 bases and the V segment lost 4 bases, leaving 3 bases of the junction unmatched. This CDR3 contains 14 residues. In germline, CDR1 is ENHRY, CDR2 SYGVKD. The CDR3, as DNA: TGTGCCATCAGTGGGGACAGGGGGGGGACTGAAGCTTTCTTT. Its translation: CAISGDRGGTEAFF.

The rearrangement joins TRBV7-2 to TRBJ1-2; TRBD1 matches at 9 bases. The CDR3 has 12 residues. Germline-derived CDR1 and CDR2 are SGHTA and FQGNSA. After removal of 5 bases from V and 8 bases from J, the junction contained 3 bases not matched to a gene. DNA of the CDR3: TGTGCCAGCAGCACAGGGGGCATAGGCTACACCTTC. It translates to CASSTGGIGYTF.

The chain carries TRBV10-3 and TRBJ1-1, with 7 bases matching TRBD1. This CDR3 has 14 residues. Germline CDR1 is ENHRY and CDR2 is SYGVKD. J was trimmed by 7 bases and V by 6 bases; bases with no gene match: 11. CDR3 loop: CAISGGQGESEAFF. DNA of the CDR3: TGTGCCATCAGCGGAGGTCAGGGGGAAAGTGAAGCTTTCTTT.

This chain links TRBV11-2 with TRBJ2-2; D call uncertain. The CDR3 runs 16 residues. Germline assignment: CDR1 SGHAT and CDR2 FQNNGV. Trimming took off 0 bases at V and 7 bases at J, with 15 bases between the two ends. CDR3 nucleotides: TGTGCCAGCAGCTTAGATCGTGTCGTCAGAGGCGGGGAGCTGTTTTTT. Amino acid sequence: CASSLDRVVRGGELFF. Drawing the rest from reference TRBV11-2 and TRBJ2-2, the complete variable domain is EAGVAQSPRYKIIEKRQSVAFWCNPISGHATLYWYQQILGQGPKLLIQFQNNGVVDDSQLPKDRFSAERLKGVDSTLKIQPAKLEDSAVYLCASSLDRVVRGGELFFGEGSRLTVL.

The V gene is TRBV13, the J gene TRBJ2-2; possible D gene TRBD1, 6 bases. The CDR3 spans 14 residues. The germline gives CDR1 PRHDT, CDR2 FYEKMQ (reference sequence). V lost 3 bases and J lost 5, with 10 bases in between. Here the CDR3 reads CASSLQGSTGELFF. CDR3 nucleotide sequence: TGTGCCAGCAGCTTGCAGGGGAGTACCGGGGAGCTGTTTTTT.

V usage is TRBV30 and J usage is TRBJ1-6, with 7 bases lining up with TRBD1. Per the germline V gene, CDR1 is GTSNPN and CDR2 is SVGIG (reference sequence). V dropped 5 bases and J dropped 10; count of bases not matched to a gene: 11. There are 14 residues in the CDR3. The CDR3 is CAWLLRQGTSPLHF. The CDR3 nucleotides are TGTGCCTGGCTATTACGACAGGGAACCTCACCCCTCCACTTT.

As regards this clone: Other DNA sequences in this sample translate to the same CDR3. This rearrangement joins TRBV5-6 to TRBJ1-2; D is possibly TRBD1 (6 bases). V was clipped by 2 bases and J by 6 bases, with 11 bases between them. The CDR3 extends over 13 amino acids. From germline, CDR1 is SGHDT and CDR2 YYEEEE. The CDR3 DNA reads TGTGCCAGCAGCTTTGGCAGGGGCGATGGCTACACCTTC. Translated, it gives CASSFGRGDGYTF.